The 9 T cell receptor beta chains below come from one sample, sequenced in a study of T-cell memory formation after mild COVID-19. TCRdb fed the 5' RACE reads into MiXCR, producing one record per CDR3 protein. The table shows around 340,000 distinct CDR3 sequences, with roughly 13% occurring only once. Sequenced input: PBMCs or a T cell subset sorted from them (not recorded which). The source of these receptors is a man between 18 and 35 years old who had mild COVID-19 (a few samples of this study predate the infection). Cell type and time point are not known.

This clonotype has more than one count but fewer than ten. The chain couples TRBV12-3 or TRBV12-4 to TRBJ1-6, with a possible D match to TRBD1 (5 bases). The CDR3 is 14 residues long. V lost 6 bases and J 10 bases, leaving 16 bases between the germline ends. CDR3 nucleotide sequence: TGTGCCAGCAGGGACACGAACTCCGGCTCACCCCTCCACTTT. Translated, it gives CASRDTNSGSPLHF.

DNA of the CDR3: TGTGCCAGCAGCCAAGACTACGGCGGTTTAACCTACGAGCAGTACTTC. This sequence encodes CASSQDYGGLTYEQYF. The rearrangement joins TRBV4-2 to TRBJ2-7; D uncertain. V was clipped by 0 bases and J by 2 bases, with 14 bases between them. This CDR3 comprises 16 residues. Germline V gene sequence: CDR1 LGHNA, CDR2 YNFKEQ.

This clonotype came up a few times. The CDR3 nucleotides read TGCAGCGTTCAACGGTTCGGGACAGGGTTCCACGAGCAGTACTTC. Amino acid sequence: CSVQRFGTGFHEQYF. The chain is built from TRBV29-1 and TRBJ2-7; 9 bases agree with TRBD1. This CDR3 is 15 amino acids long. Germline CDR1 reads SQVTM; CDR2 reads ANQGSEA. V shed 5 bases, J shed 5 bases, and the junction held 13 bases outside the gene matches.

Only a few counts were recorded for this clonotype. V and J are TRBV20-1 and TRBJ2-1; TRBD2 aligns across 7 bases. There are 12 residues in the CDR3. Germline loops: CDR1 DFQATT, CDR2 SNEGSKA (reference sequence). The V gene end was trimmed by 0 bases and the J gene end by 7 bases; junction bases not matched to a gene: 0. The CDR3 is CSAREGGNEQFF. In DNA form, the CDR3 reads TGCAGTGCTAGAGAGGGAGGGAATGAGCAGTTCTTC.

The chain has TRBV12-3 or TRBV12-4 and TRBJ1-5, with 9 positions matching TRBD1. The CDR3 totals 20 residues. Trimming cost V 6 bases and J 1 base; bases outside gene matches: 19. As DNA, the CDR3 is TGTGCCAGCAGGTACGCTTACAGGGGGCTTAACCGGCGGAGCAATCAGCCCCAGCATTTT. This translates into CASRYAYRGLNRRSNQPQHF.

V gene TRBV14 combines with J gene TRBJ2-1, with TRBD1 matching 7 bases. J gave up 3 bases and V 1 base, and 12 bases lay outside the gene matches. Germline CDR1 is SGHDN and CDR2 is FVKESK. The CDR3 contains 18 residues. CDR3 sequence: CASSQGFFGDRVYNEQFF. In DNA, the CDR3 is TGTGCCAGCAGCCAAGGTTTTTTTGGGGACAGAGTCTACAATGAGCAGTTCTTC.

This chain connects TRBV9 to TRBJ2-1, with 14 bases aligning to TRBD2. CDR3 length: 15 amino acids. Trimming at V came to 6 bases and at J to 5 bases, leaving 4 bases not matched to a gene. Germline assignment: CDR1 SGDLS and CDR2 YYNGEE. The CDR3 bases are TGTGCCAGCAACGGACTAGCGGGGGGTCACAATGAGCAGTTCTTC. This codes for CASNGLAGGHNEQFF.

The rearrangement joins TRBV28 to TRBJ2-7; no firm D call. The germline V gene has CDR1 MDHEN and CDR2 SYDVKM. The CDR3 consists of 15 residues. The ends were cut back, 1 base at V and 5 bases at J, with 15 bases in the middle. This chain's CDR3 is CASSLFGRLRHEQYV. CDR3 in DNA: TGTGCCAGCAGTTTATTCGGACGACTTCGACACGAGCAGTACGTC.

Worth noting for this clonotype: This is likely a read error, given that the CDR3 carries no conserved phenylalanine or tryptophan at its end. The limits of the CDR3 on the DNA are not certain, so only TCRdb's listed CDR3 is given. The rearrangement joins TRBV6-4 to TRBJ2-3; TRBD2, the table's D call, lacks a check against the DNA. Including both end residues, the CDR3 is 10 amino acids long. Germline lookup yields CDR1 MRHNA and CDR2 SNTAGT. The CDR3 reads CASRRRDGAA.